This passage covers 9 T cell receptor beta chains from one sample sequenced in a study of blood T cell repertoires in COVID-19 (dated by TCRdb to about 2020). The library was built by means of the immunoSEQ multiplex PCR assay. As stored in TCRdb, this immuneACCESS dataset retains in-frame rearrangements with V and J assigned. A fraction of the clones does not appear; measured against another copy, unresolved V genes explain less than half of the discrepancy, and the remainder lacks a known reason. The table for this sample lists more than 250,000 clones; about nine tenths of them were counted only once. The ten largest clonotypes hold 1% of the sample. The sequenced sample consisted of peripheral blood. The receptors were gathered from a man aged 45-60 years with active or convalescent COVID-19.

The J gene is TRBJ1-2, the V gene TRBV19; 9 bases match TRBD1. Germline CDR1 LNHDA, CDR2 SQIVND (reference sequence). The CDR3 spans 14 residues. V gave up 5 bases and J gave up 7 bases; unmatched junction bases: 8. This CDR3 is CASSPAGQGGGYTF. The CDR3 nucleotides read TGTGCCAGTAGTCCCGCGGGACAGGGTGGTGGCTACACCTTC.

V usage is TRBV29-1 and J usage is TRBJ1-5; TRBD1 matches at 8 bases. J was trimmed by 2 bases and V by 6 bases; bases with no gene match: 6. The CDR3 sequence is 14 residues long. The germline gives CDR1 SQVTM, CDR2 ANQGSEA. DNA of the CDR3: TGCAGCGTGGTTACAGGGGGTCGCAATCAGCCCCAGCATTTT. The encoded protein is CSVVTGGRNQPQHF.

This sequence joins TRBV28 and TRBJ1-5, with TRBD1 matching over 7 bases. Per germline, CDR1 MDHEN and CDR2 SYDVKM. Losses at the gene ends were 4 bases for V and 1 base for J; bases not matched to a gene: 7. The CDR3 is 16 amino acids. CDR3 bases: TGTGCCAGCAGTTCTCGACAGGGCGGGAGCAATCAGCCCCAGCATTTT. It translates to CASSSRQGGSNQPQHF.

The rearrangement links TRBV5-1 to TRBJ2-1, with D possibly TRBD2 on 5 matching bases. V gave up 3 bases and J gave up 3 bases, with 16 bases separating them. CDR1 is SGHRS, CDR2 YFSETQ, per germline. The CDR3 sequence is 16 residues long. CDR3: CASSSKAASFYNEQFF. CDR3 nucleotide sequence: TGCGCCAGCAGCTCGAAAGCGGCCAGCTTCTACAATGAGCAGTTCTTC. Using reference TRBV5-1 and TRBJ2-1 for the parts outside the CDR3, the full variable domain is KAGVTQTPRYLIKTRGQQVTLSCSPISGHRSVSWYQQTPGQGLQFLFEYFSETQRNKGNFPGRFSGRQFSNSRSEMNVSTLELGDSALYLCASSSKAASFYNEQFFGPGTRLTVL.

The chain employs TRBV19 and TRBJ1-1; D is unclear. V was trimmed by 3 bases and J by 5 bases, leaving 16 bases between them. The CDR3 sequence is 15 residues long. CDR1 LNHDA and CDR2 SQIVND come from the germline V gene (reference sequence). The CDR3 protein is CASSIAGSGITEAFF. The CDR3 DNA is TGTGCCAGTAGTATCGCAGGTTCCGGGATTACTGAAGCTTTCTTT.

This chain uses TRBV20-1 with TRBJ2-3, with 7 bases aligning to TRBD1. CDR1 DFQATT and CDR2 SNEGSKA come from the germline V gene (reference sequence). The CDR3 has 14 residues. The trim removed 3 bases at V and 2 bases at J, leaving 5 bases unmatched. The DNA for the CDR3 is TGCAGTGCTAGTGAGGGGGCTCACACAGATACGCAGTATTTT. Translating it yields CSASEGAHTDTQYF.

The sample holds a few counts of this clone. V is TRBV7-9 and J is TRBJ1-2, with 9 bases identical to TRBD1. The V gene's germline CDR1 is SEHNR and CDR2 FQNEAQ (reference sequence). V was pared by 5 bases and J by 7 bases, with 11 bases of the junction left unmatched. This CDR3 contains 15 residues. This CDR3 reads CASSPRNPDRGGYTF. DNA of the CDR3: TGTGCCAGCAGCCCCCGAAACCCGGACAGGGGTGGCTACACCTTC.

The chain employs TRBV4-1 and TRBJ1-5, with 9 bases that match TRBD1. Trimming cost V 3 bases and J 6 bases; bases outside gene matches: 15. Germline CDR1 MGHRA, CDR2 YSYEKL. The CDR3 is 18 amino acids. The CDR3 spells CASSHGTGTEVGTQPQHF. In DNA form, the CDR3 reads TGCGCCAGCAGCCACGGGACAGGGACTGAGGTGGGGACTCAGCCCCAGCATTTT.

The rearrangement links TRBV18 to TRBJ2-3; D gene ambiguous. V lost 5 bases and J lost 1, with 7 bases in between. Germline V gene data show CDR1 as KGHSH and CDR2 as LQKENI. The CDR3 is 13 amino acids. CDR3 DNA: TGTGCCAGCTCATCCCGCGGCACAGATACGCAGTATTTT. It encodes CASSSRGTDTQYF. The complete variable domain, with remaining parts taken from reference TRBV18 and TRBJ2-3, reads NAGVMQNPRHLVRRRGQEARLRCSPMKGHSHVYWYRQLPEEGLKFMVYLQKENIIDESGMPKERFSAEFPKEGPSILRIQQVVRGDSAAYFCASSSRGTDTQYFGPGTRLTVL.